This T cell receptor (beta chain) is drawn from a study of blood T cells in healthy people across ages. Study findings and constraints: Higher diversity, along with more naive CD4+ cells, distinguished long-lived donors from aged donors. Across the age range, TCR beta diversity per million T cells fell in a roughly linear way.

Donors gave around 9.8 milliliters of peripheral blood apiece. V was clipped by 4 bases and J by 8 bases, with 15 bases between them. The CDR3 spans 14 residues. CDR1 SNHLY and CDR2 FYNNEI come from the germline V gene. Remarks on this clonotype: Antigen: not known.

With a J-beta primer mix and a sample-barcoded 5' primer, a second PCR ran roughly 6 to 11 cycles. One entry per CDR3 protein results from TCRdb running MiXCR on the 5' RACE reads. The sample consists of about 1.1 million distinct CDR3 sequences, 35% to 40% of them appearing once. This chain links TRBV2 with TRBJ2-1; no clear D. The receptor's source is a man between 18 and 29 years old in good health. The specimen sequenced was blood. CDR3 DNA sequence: TGTGCCAGCAGTGTAACTCCCGGTGGGGATGAGCAGTTCTTC. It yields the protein CASSVTPGGDEQFF.